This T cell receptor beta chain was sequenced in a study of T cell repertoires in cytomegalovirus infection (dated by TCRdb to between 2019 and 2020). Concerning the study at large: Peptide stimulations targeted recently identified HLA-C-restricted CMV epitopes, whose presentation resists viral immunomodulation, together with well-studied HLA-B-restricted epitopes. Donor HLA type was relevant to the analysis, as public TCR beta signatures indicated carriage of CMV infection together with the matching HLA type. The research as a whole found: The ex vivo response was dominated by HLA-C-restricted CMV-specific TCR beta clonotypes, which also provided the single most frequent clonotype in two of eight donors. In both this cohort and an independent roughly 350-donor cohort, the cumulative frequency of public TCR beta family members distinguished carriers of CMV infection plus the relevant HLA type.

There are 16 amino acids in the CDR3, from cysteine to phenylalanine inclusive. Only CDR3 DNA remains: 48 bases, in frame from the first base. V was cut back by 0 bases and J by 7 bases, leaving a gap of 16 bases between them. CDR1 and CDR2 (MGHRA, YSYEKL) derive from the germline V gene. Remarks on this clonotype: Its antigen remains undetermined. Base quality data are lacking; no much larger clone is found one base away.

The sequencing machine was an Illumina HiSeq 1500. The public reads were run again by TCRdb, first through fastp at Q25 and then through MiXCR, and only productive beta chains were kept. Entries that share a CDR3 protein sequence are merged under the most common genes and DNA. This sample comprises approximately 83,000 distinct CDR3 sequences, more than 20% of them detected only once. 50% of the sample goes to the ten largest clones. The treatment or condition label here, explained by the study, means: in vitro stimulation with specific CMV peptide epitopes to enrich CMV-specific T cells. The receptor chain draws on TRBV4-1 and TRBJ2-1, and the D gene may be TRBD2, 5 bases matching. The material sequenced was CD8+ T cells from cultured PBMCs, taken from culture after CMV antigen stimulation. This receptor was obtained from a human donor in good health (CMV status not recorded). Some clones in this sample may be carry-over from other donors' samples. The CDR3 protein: CASSQDAAASLNEQFF. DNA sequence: TGCGCCAGCAGCCAAGATGCAGCGGCAAGCTTAAATGAGCAGTTCTTC.